The 10 T cell receptor beta chains listed next were all sequenced from one sample in a study of T cell changes during pregnancy in multiple sclerosis. Method: immunoSEQ multiplex PCR; TCRdb's copy keeps in-frame clones and lacks some. The sample records 50,000 to 65,000 clones, approximately 90% being singletons. This specimen consisted of CD4+ T cells from peripheral blood mononuclear cells, obtained in the first trimester of pregnancy. These receptors all come from a female donor with multiple sclerosis, enrolled in a pregnancy study.

The gene calls are TRBV7-2 and TRBJ2-4; no reliable D call. Germline loops: CDR1 SGHTA, CDR2 FQGNSA. This CDR3 spans 17 amino acids. The V end lost 1 base, the J end lost 0 bases, and 13 bases lay between the germline ends. The CDR3 region is CASSLVLSPLAKNIQYF. CDR3 DNA sequence: TGTGCCAGCAGCTTAGTTCTTTCTCCTTTAGCCAAAAACATTCAGTACTTC.

This clone was counted only a few times. V and J are TRBV9 and TRBJ1-1; tentatively, D is TRBD1 (6 bases). V was pared by 0 bases and J by 6 bases, with 15 bases between. The germline CDR1 and CDR2 sequences are SGDLS and YYNGEE. The CDR3 totals 15 residues. CDR3 bases: TGTGCCAGCAGCGTAGAGGGGGGGCAAAGGTCTGAAGCTTTCTTT. Translating it yields CASSVEGGQRSEAFF.

V and J are TRBV7-2 and TRBJ2-3; no clear D gene. V lost 0 bases, J lost 3 bases, and 4 bases lay in between. Germline V gene sequence: CDR1 SGHTA, CDR2 FQGNSA. The CDR3 runs to 13 residues. The CDR3 spells CASSLAQTDTQYF. The CDR3 nucleotides read TGTGCCAGCAGCTTAGCGCAGACAGATACGCAGTATTTT. The complete variable domain, with remaining parts taken from reference TRBV7-2 and TRBJ2-3, reads GAGVSQSPSNKVTEKGKDVELRCDPISGHTALYWYRQSLGQGLEFLIYFQGNSAPDKSGLPSDRFSAERTGGSVSTLTIQRTQQEDSAVYLCASSLAQTDTQYFGPGTRLTVL.

CDR3 nucleotides: TGTGCCAGCAGCTCCCAGCGGGGGGGTCTCAATGAGCAGTTCTTC. Translating gives CASSSQRGGLNEQFF. V is TRBV11-2 and J is TRBJ2-1; 10 positions agree with TRBD2. Trimming removed 4 bases from V and 6 bases from J; junction bases left unmatched: 6. Looked up from germline, CDR1 is SGHAT and CDR2 is FQNNGV. This CDR3 is 15 amino acids long.

This clone was seen only once. The chain is built from TRBV7-2 and TRBJ2-1; D perhaps matches TRBD2 (6 bases). The CDR3 consists of 15 residues. V was pared by 1 base and J by 6 bases, with 13 bases between. CDR1 and CDR2 from the germline V gene are SGHTA and FQGNSA. The CDR3 DNA follows: TGTGCCAGCAGCTTAGGGACTAACTCGGTCAATGAGCAGTTCTTC. Encoded protein: CASSLGTNSVNEQFF.

V is TRBV9 and J is TRBJ2-3; D might be TRBD2 (6 bases). The V and J ends lost 4 bases and 0 bases respectively, with 12 bases between them. The germline V gene encodes CDR1 SGDLS and CDR2 YYNGEE. The CDR3 loop spans 15 amino acids. The CDR3, as DNA: TGTGCCAGCAGCATCCCCGGGACTAGCACAGATACGCAGTATTTT. This gives the protein CASSIPGTSTDTQYF.

This clone turned up a few times. The V gene is TRBV28, the J gene TRBJ2-3, with 13 bases that match TRBD2. Per germline, CDR1 MDHEN and CDR2 SYDVKM. The CDR3 runs 17 residues. Germline trimming cut 5 bases from V and 2 bases from J; bases unmatched to any gene: 7. The CDR3 loop is CASSPRLAGGSTDTQYF. CDR3 coding DNA: TGTGCCAGCAGTCCGCGACTAGCGGGGGGATCCACAGATACGCAGTATTTT.

The rearrangement uses TRBV18 and TRBJ1-2; D is perhaps TRBD1 (6 bases). Deletions cut 3 bases from V and 6 bases from J, with 14 bases between. Germline V lookup: CDR1 KGHSH, CDR2 LQKENI. This CDR3 is built from 14 residues. This chain's CDR3 is CASSPLTGPDGYTF. In DNA form, the CDR3 reads TGTGCCAGCTCACCCCTAACAGGGCCTGATGGCTACACCTTC.

The CDR3 coding sequence is TGTGCCAGCAGCGTAGGTTCGTTTATGAACACTGAAGCTTTCTTT. It is translated as CASSVGSFMNTEAFF. The chain joins TRBV9 to TRBJ1-1; D call uncertain. The germline V gene has CDR1 SGDLS and CDR2 YYNGEE. There are 15 residues in the CDR3. V lost 0 bases and J lost 0, with 9 bases in between.

The chain combines TRBV25-1 with TRBJ1-2; maybe TRBD1 (5 bases). Germline-derived CDR1 and CDR2 are MGHDK and SYGVNS. With 3 bases removed from V and 6 bases from J, the gap between germline ends came to 20 bases. The CDR3 totals 16 residues. The CDR3 DNA follows: TGTGCCAGCAGTGATAACTTGGGACTCCCTGGGGATGGCTACACCTTC. Encoded protein: CASSDNLGLPGDGYTF.